The source of this T cell receptor beta chain is a study of cytomegalovirus exposure and HLA in healthy donors. Study-wide results and caveats: In a later analysis, compared with equally common non-associated chains, HLA-associated beta chains were more expanded.

This clone has just one count. Its specificity is unknown. Vbeta (60) and Jbeta (13) primers were used in the PCR. Authors' analysis steps: An analysis performed later counted about 80 million unique TCR beta chains (roughly 9.9 million of them shared). TCRdb's table, derived via immunoSEQ multiplex PCR, lists solely in-frame clones and lacks some. For V, J and clone size, that table is used; D and trimming come from the DNA. Here the sample spans 100,000 or so clones, 80% being singletons. Sequencing used PBMCs. This TCR came from a man between 18 and 29 years old in good health and CMV-seronegative.

CDR3 nucleotide sequence: TGTGCCAGCAGTGAAATGGTGGCAGACCAAGAGACCCAGTACTTC. Its translation is CASSEMVADQETQYF. This rearrangement joins TRBV2 to TRBJ2-5, with D hard to call. The CDR3 totals 15 residues. Germline CDR1 reads SNHLY; CDR2 reads FYNNEI. Trimming cost V 2 bases and J 0 bases, with 10 bases left between them.